The 32 T cell receptor beta chains below were found in one sample sequenced in a study of T-cell reconstitution after alpha-beta-depleted transplantation in children. Preparation of the TCRbeta library involved a method that used unique molecular identifiers. In TCRdb, the PCR reads were re-called with MiXCR into one record per CDR3 protein. The sample shows approximately 70,000 distinct CDR3 sequences, roughly 5.2% of them seen only once. The specimen comprised PBMCs, mostly from graft donor cells, sampled 180 days after TCRalphabeta/CD19-depleted stem cell transplant. These receptors were obtained from a boy under three years old who had a stem cell transplant for acute myeloid leukemia, so the T cells may come from the graft donor.

This clonotype was seen at least ten times. The J gene is TRBJ2-5, the V gene TRBV5-1, with 8 positions matching TRBD1. Germline trimming cut 5 bases from V and 3 bases from J; bases unmatched to any gene: 6. The CDR3 runs to 14 residues. Germline V lookup: CDR1 SGHRS, CDR2 YFSETQ. CDR3 DNA: TGCGCCAGCAGATCCAACAGGGGGGAAGAGACCCAGTACTTC. This encodes CASRSNRGEETQYF. Variable domain in full (rest from reference TRBV5-1 and TRBJ2-5): KAGVTQTPRYLIKTRGQQVTLSCSPISGHRSVSWYQQTPGQGLQFLFEYFSETQRNKGNFPGRFSGRQFSNSRSEMNVSTLELGDSALYLCASRSNRGEETQYFGPGTRLLVL.

This clonotype was seen ten or more times. The V gene is TRBV4-3, the J gene TRBJ2-7; 8 bases fit TRBD1. CDR1 is LGHNA and CDR2 is YSLEER in the germline V gene. CDR3 length: 13 amino acids. Trimming cost V 1 base and J 6 bases; bases outside gene matches: 2. The CDR3 region has the DNA TGCGCCAGCAGCCAAGGGCAGGGGGCCGAGCAGTACTTC. It specifies CASSQGQGAEQYF.

This clonotype was counted ten times or more. The rearrangement joins TRBV10-3 to TRBJ2-3; no reliable D call. V was shortened by 6 bases and J by 2 bases, with 12 bases between the two germline ends. Per germline, CDR1 ENHRY and CDR2 SYGVKD. The CDR3 runs 14 residues. The CDR3 sequence: CAISPGAVTDTQYF. CDR3 nucleotides: TGTGCCATCAGCCCCGGCGCGGTCACAGATACGCAGTATTTT.

This clonotype was seen ten or more times. V usage is TRBV4-1 and J usage is TRBJ2-3, with D possibly TRBD2 on 5 matching bases. The CDR3 is 16 residues long. V lost 0 bases to trimming and J lost 3 bases, with 13 bases between them. Germline CDR1 and CDR2: MGHRA and YSYEKL. CDR3 bases: TGCGCCAGCAGCCAAGAGGACCTAGCCTGGACAGATACGCAGTATTTT. Translating it yields CASSQEDLAWTDTQYF.

As to this clonotype: One junction end does not reproduce the germline sequence, and a read error may be involved. This chain links TRBV10-3 with TRBJ2-3; TRBD2 matches 10 bases. This CDR3 has 16 residues. CDR1 ENHRY and CDR2 SYGVKD come from the germline V gene. DNA of the CDR3: TGTGCCTTCAGCCCCGGGACTAGCGTAAAGACAGATACGCAGTATTTT. Its translation: CAFSPGTSVKTDTQYF.

This clonotype was observed at least ten times. This chain joins TRBV20-1 and TRBJ2-7; 7 bases map to TRBD1. The CDR3 sequence is 15 residues long. With 2 bases clipped from V and 4 bases from J, the junction kept 11 bases outside the gene matches. Germline values: CDR1 DFQATT, CDR2 SNEGSKA (reference sequence). CDR3: CSARIGGSRPYEQYV. The CDR3 DNA sequence: TGCAGTGCTAGAATAGGGGGCTCACGTCCTTACGAGCAGTACGTC.

This clonotype has a count of ten or more. The rearrangement joins TRBV5-1 to TRBJ1-5; 7 nucleotides align to TRBD1. CDR3 length: 19 residues. V was pared by 0 bases and J by 0 bases, with 12 bases of the junction left unmatched. The V gene's germline CDR1 is SGHRS and CDR2 YFSETQ. The CDR3 is CASSLGPRDSRYSNQPQHF. The CDR3 DNA sequence: TGCGCCAGCAGCTTGGGTCCCCGGGACAGCCGATATAGCAATCAGCCCCAGCATTTT.

This clonotype was counted at least ten times. The V gene is TRBV4-3, the J gene TRBJ1-4, with 7 bases lining up with TRBD1. Germline assignment: CDR1 LGHNA and CDR2 YSLEER. V was clipped by 1 base and J by 6 bases; unmatched bases: 5. This CDR3 is 15 amino acids long. The CDR3 bases are TGCGCCAGCAGCCAAGGCAAAGGGGGCTATGAAAAACTGTTTTTT. The encoded protein is CASSQGKGGYEKLFF.

In its sample, this clonotype was seen many times. The genes are TRBV20-1 and TRBJ2-2; TRBD2 matches 10 bases. The V gene end was trimmed by 6 bases and the J gene end by 2 bases; junction bases not matched to a gene: 9. Germline values: CDR1 DFQATT, CDR2 SNEGSKA (reference sequence). The CDR3 runs to 16 residues. Written as DNA, the CDR3 is TGCAGTGCCCGAGTAGCGGGGGGTCTAAACACCGGGGAGCTGTTTTTT. This encodes CSARVAGGLNTGELFF.

This clonotype was recorded many times. The V call is TRBV12-3 or TRBV12-4, the J call TRBJ1-3; unclear D gene. The CDR3 sequence is 15 residues long. Trimming shortened V by 5 bases and J by 0 bases, and 11 bases separated the two germline ends. For the CDR3, the DNA is TGTGCCAGCAGTCCCCGGCGGAGCTCTGGAAACACCATATATTTT. Protein: CASSPRRSSGNTIYF.

This clonotype was observed at least ten times. The chain joins TRBV2 to TRBJ2-1; D remains unclear. The CDR3 is 12 amino acids. The V and J ends lost 2 bases and 6 bases respectively, with 5 bases between them. Germline-derived CDR1 and CDR2 are SNHLY and FYNNEI. CDR3 nucleotides: TGTGCCAGCAGTGAACGGCCCAATGAGCAGTTCTTC. The encoded protein is CASSERPNEQFF. Based on the CDR3 plus reference TRBV2 and TRBJ2-1, the full variable domain is EPEVTQTPSHQVTQMGQEVILRCVPISNHLYFYWYRQILGQKVEFLVSFYNNEISEKSEIFDDQFSVERPDGSNFTLKIRSTKLEDSAMYFCASSERPNEQFFGPGTRLTVL.

This clonotype appeared many times. This chain uses TRBV21-1 with TRBJ2-5. TRBV21-1 is described as a pseudogene. There are 13 residues in the CDR3. CDR3 protein: CASSKEPKETQYF. Here the CDR3 DNA reads TGTGCCAGCAGCAAAGAGCCCAAGGAGACCCAGTACTTC.

With respect to this clonotype: This could be a read error, since a much larger clone is one nucleotide away. The V and J genes are TRBV11-2 and TRBJ2-7, with D perhaps matching TRBD1 or TRBD2 (5 bases each). This CDR3 has 16 amino acids. CDR1 and CDR2 (germline): SGHAT, FQNNGV. CDR3 protein: CAGSLGGGGPGREQYF. DNA of the CDR3: TGTGCCGGCAGCTTAGGTGGTGGGGGACCGGGGCGGGAGCAGTACTTC.

In its sample, this clonotype was seen many times. V and J are TRBV29-1 and TRBJ2-5; D unresolved. This CDR3 has 13 residues. The V end was cut by 4 bases, the J end by 0 bases, with 9 bases between. CDR1 and CDR2 (germline): SQVTM, ANQGSEA. This chain's CDR3 is CSVVGPYQETQYF. The CDR3 coding sequence is TGCAGCGTTGTGGGTCCGTACCAAGAGACCCAGTACTTC. The full variable domain, rest sourced from reference TRBV29-1 and TRBJ2-5, is SAVISQKPSRDICQRGTSLTIQCQVDSQVTMMFWYRQQPGQSLTLIATANQGSEATYESGFVIDKFPISRPNLTFSTLTVSNMSPEDSSIYLCSVVGPYQETQYFGPGTRLLVL.

The sample holds many counts of this clonotype. V gene TRBV20-1 combines with J gene TRBJ1-6, with 9 bases lining up with TRBD1. The V gene's germline CDR1 is DFQATT and CDR2 SNEGSKA (reference sequence). J lost 7 bases, V lost 5 bases, and 9 bases had no gene match. The CDR3 length is 15 residues. In nucleotides, the CDR3 is TGCAGTGCTCCCGTTAGGGACAGGGTCAATTCACCCCTCCACTTT. Its protein is CSAPVRDRVNSPLHF.

At least ten counts were recorded for this clonotype. This rearrangement joins TRBV9 to TRBJ2-2; D call uncertain. Germline CDR1 reads SGDLS; CDR2 reads YYNGEE. The CDR3 has 11 amino acids. V lost 2 bases to trimming and J lost 6 bases, with 2 bases between them. The CDR3 is CASSVAGELFF. CDR3 nucleotide sequence: TGTGCCAGCAGCGTCGCCGGGGAGCTGTTTTTT. Full variable domain (outside the CDR3, taken from reference TRBV9 and TRBJ2-2): DSGVTQTPKHLITATGQRVTLRCSPRSGDLSVYWYQQSLDQGLQFLIQYYNGEERAKGNILERFSAQQFPDLHSELNLSSLELGDSALYFCASSVAGELFFGEGSRLTVL.

The rearrangement joins TRBV3-1 to TRBJ2-3, with a tentative D call TRBD2 (5 bases). Germline loops: CDR1 LGHDT, CDR2 YNNKEL (reference sequence). The length of the CDR3 is 15 residues. The V end was cut by 8 bases, the J end by 1 base, with 16 bases between. In nucleotides, the CDR3 is TGTGCCAGCTGCCGTCAGATCGGGGGCACAGATACGCAGTATTTT. This translates into CASCRQIGGTDTQYF.

The table lists this clonotype with many counts. The V gene is TRBV13, the J gene TRBJ1-1; tentative D call: TRBD1 (6 bases). Per germline, CDR1 PRHDT and CDR2 FYEKMQ (reference sequence). The V end lost 1 base, the J end lost 4 bases, and 13 bases lay between the germline ends. The CDR3 has 15 amino acids. The DNA of the CDR3 is TGTGCCAGCAGCTTAGTGGGGGCGGGGAGCACTGAAGCTTTCTTT. Amino acids: CASSLVGAGSTEAFF.

This clonotype came up a few times. A much larger clonotype is one base distant, so this may be a read error. The chain uses TRBV10-3 and TRBJ1-4; D unresolved. This CDR3 has 13 residues. V was cut by 3 bases and J by 6 bases, with 8 bases left in between. Looked up from germline, CDR1 is ENHRY and CDR2 is SYGVKD. CDR3 region: CAISETAYEKLFF. CDR3 bases: TGTGCCATCAGTGAAACAGCGTATGAAAAACTGTTTTTT.

Many counts were recorded for this clonotype. The rearrangement links TRBV4-3 to TRBJ2-7, with 8 bases that match TRBD1. Germline assignment: CDR1 LGHNA and CDR2 YSLEER. V trimming: 4 bases; J trimming: 3 bases; junction bases outside the gene matches: 5. The CDR3 totals 14 residues. This CDR3 reads CASSPGQDNYEQYF. The CDR3 DNA sequence: TGCGCCAGCAGCCCGGGACAGGATAACTACGAGCAGTACTTC.

This clonotype was seen at least ten times. The rearrangement joins TRBV5-1 to TRBJ2-3; 9 bases line up with TRBD2. J was trimmed by 2 bases and V by 0 bases; bases with no gene match: 4. Per germline, CDR1 SGHRS and CDR2 YFSETQ. The CDR3 length is 16 residues. The CDR3 bases are TGCGCCAGCAGCTTGGGCACTAGCGGGCTCACAGATACGCAGTATTTT. This gives the protein CASSLGTSGLTDTQYF.

This clonotype was detected ten times or more. The V call is TRBV5-1, the J call TRBJ2-3; the match to TRBD2 covers 8 bases. The junction had 4 bases not matched to a gene; V was cut back by 2 bases and J by 8 bases. The length of the CDR3 is 13 residues. The V gene's germline CDR1 is SGHRS and CDR2 YFSETQ. Written as DNA, the CDR3 is TGCGCCAGCAGCTTCTCCGGGACTAGTACGCAGTATTTT. Its protein is CASSFSGTSTQYF.

This clonotype was found many times. V usage is TRBV11-3 and J usage is TRBJ2-3, with 7 bases matching TRBD2. The CDR3 is 16 amino acids. Germline V gene sequence: CDR1 SGHNT, CDR2 YENEEA. Trimming took 5 bases from V and 5 from J; bases not matched to a gene: 13. The CDR3 DNA reads TGTGCCAGCAGCCTCTCGAAAGTAGCGGGCCTAGATACGCAGTATTTT. Translating gives CASSLSKVAGLDTQYF.

In its sample, this clonotype was seen a few times. V gene TRBV20-1 combines with J gene TRBJ2-1; D unresolved. Germline V gene lookup returns CDR1 DFQATT and CDR2 SNEGSKA (reference sequence). There are 12 residues in the CDR3. The germline V and J ends were trimmed by 5 bases and 3 bases, with 8 bases remaining between them. The CDR3: CSAEPVYNEQFF. CDR3 coding DNA: TGCAGTGCTGAACCGGTCTACAATGAGCAGTTCTTC.

Many counts were recorded for this clonotype. J is TRBJ2-2 and V is TRBV30; possible D gene TRBD1, 6 bases. The germline CDR1 and CDR2 sequences are GTSNPN and SVGIG (reference sequence). The CDR3 has 15 amino acids. Between the trimmed V and J ends, which lost 0 bases and 2 bases, there was a span of 10 bases. CDR3 in amino acids: CAWSVYRVNTGELFF. The CDR3, as DNA: TGTGCCTGGAGTGTATACAGGGTCAACACCGGGGAGCTGTTTTTT.

This clonotype was seen repeatedly, ten times or more. J is TRBJ2-1 and V is TRBV5-1, with 7 nucleotides matching TRBD1. CDR3 length: 15 residues. Trimming took 0 bases from V and 7 from J; bases not matched to a gene: 7. CDR1 and CDR2 (germline): SGHRS, YFSETQ. CDR3: CASSLGGTAFNEQFF. The CDR3 coding sequence is TGCGCCAGCAGCTTGGGGGGGACAGCATTTAATGAGCAGTTCTTC.

In its sample, this clonotype was seen many times. This chain joins TRBV7-2 and TRBJ1-5, with a tentative D call TRBD1 (5 bases). The CDR3 runs 16 residues. The germline gives CDR1 SGHTA, CDR2 FQGNSA. V lost 2 bases and J 7 bases, leaving 18 bases between the germline ends. CDR3 DNA sequence: TGTGCCAGCAGCTTACACCCCCGGGGGTCTAAACAGCCCCAGCATTTT. It yields the protein CASSLHPRGSKQPQHF.

Ten or more counts support this clonotype. V usage is TRBV5-1 and J usage is TRBJ2-3; perhaps TRBD2 as D (5 bases). Germline V gene sequence: CDR1 SGHRS, CDR2 YFSETQ. This CDR3 is built from 13 residues. Trimming removed 7 bases at V and 1 base at J, with 10 bases between. CDR3: CASSGVGTDTQYF. Written as DNA, the CDR3 is TGCGCCAGCTCCGGGGTGGGCACAGATACGCAGTATTTT.

Ten or more counts support this clonotype. The CDR3 is CASSGGKMYEQYF. CDR3 coding DNA: TGCGCCAGCAGCGGCGGTAAGATGTACGAGCAGTACTTC. The V call is TRBV5-1, the J call TRBJ2-7; D is unresolved. The CDR3 extends over 13 amino acids. V was trimmed by 4 bases and J by 4 bases, leaving 12 bases between them. Germline V gene sequence: CDR1 SGHRS, CDR2 YFSETQ.

Many counts were recorded for this clonotype. V usage is TRBV6-5 and J usage is TRBJ2-3; D may be TRBD2 (6 bases). The CDR3 sequence is 17 residues long. CDR1 and CDR2 (germline): MNHEY, SVGAGI. Trimming took 0 bases from V and 1 from J, leaving 14 bases between them. The CDR3 bases are TGTGCCAGCAGTTACTCAGGTTGGGGGGAGGGCACAGATACGCAGTATTTT. This sequence encodes CASSYSGWGEGTDTQYF.

This clonotype showed up many times. The J gene is TRBJ1-4, the V gene TRBV19; 8 bases map to TRBD1. The V segment lost 4 bases and the J segment 1 base; nucleotides outside the gene matches: 8. This CDR3 is built from 17 residues. Per germline, CDR1 LNHDA and CDR2 SQIVND (reference sequence). The CDR3 DNA follows: TGTGCCAGTAGTACAACAGGGGGATGGCGAACTAATGAAAAACTGTTTTTT. Encoded protein: CASSTTGGWRTNEKLFF.

This clonotype was counted between two and nine times. This sequence may be a read error, since a much larger clone differs from it by one base. The chain uses TRBV2 and TRBJ1-4; 8 nucleotides align to TRBD1. The germline V gene encodes CDR1 SNHLY and CDR2 FYNNEI. There are 19 residues in the CDR3. In DNA form, the CDR3 reads TGTACCAGCAGTAAGCATACAGGGGGAGGGAGTTCAACTAATGAAAAACTGTTTTTT. It is translated as CTSSKHTGGGSSTNEKLFF.